These 5 T cell receptor beta chains were all obtained from the same sample, sequenced in a study of cytomegalovirus exposure and HLA in healthy donors. Both 60 Vbeta primers and 13 Jbeta primers went into the PCR. Method: immunoSEQ multiplex PCR; TCRdb's copy keeps in-frame clones and lacks some. The sample records some 120,000 clones, roughly 69% being singletons. The sample comprised PBMCs. The receptor source for this set is a woman aged 35 to 49 in good health and CMV-seropositive.

CDR3 protein: CASSLVGGLAGDTQYF. CDR3 nucleotides: TGTGCCAGCAGCTTAGTGGGTGGACTAGCGGGAGATACGCAGTATTTT. The chain links TRBV7-2 to TRBJ2-3; 11 nucleotides align to TRBD2. V lost 1 base and J lost 5; bases outside the gene matches: 5. Germline CDR1 and CDR2: SGHTA and FQGNSA. The CDR3 extends over 16 amino acids.

This clone was seen once. CDR3 nucleotides: TGTGCCAGCAGTGGAACCGGGACAGTCTACGAGCAGTACTTC. Its translation: CASSGTGTVYEQYF. This rearrangement joins TRBV6-1 to TRBJ2-7, with 7 bases lining up with TRBD1. The CDR3 spans 14 residues. V shed 4 bases and J 3 bases; nucleotides not matched to a gene: 6. In germline, CDR1 is MNHNS, CDR2 SASEGT.

The V and J genes are TRBV5-8 and TRBJ2-1; a weak D match, TRBD1 (5 bases). There are 13 residues in the CDR3. CDR1 is SGHTS and CDR2 is YDEGEE in the germline V gene. The V gene lost 4 bases and the J gene lost 4 bases, with 9 bases spanning the gap. CDR3 DNA: TGTGCCAGCAGCCGAGACAGATACAATGAGCAGTTCTTC. Translating gives CASSRDRYNEQFF.

This clone occurred a few times. CDR3 sequence reads: CASSVETGYANEQFF. CDR3 nucleotides: TGTGCCAGCAGCGTTGAGACAGGGTATGCCAATGAGCAGTTCTTC. V gene TRBV9 combines with J gene TRBJ2-1; 7 bases map to TRBD1. V dropped 2 bases and J dropped 6; count of bases not matched to a gene: 8. The germline V gene encodes CDR1 SGDLS and CDR2 YYNGEE. The CDR3 has 15 amino acids.

J is TRBJ2-1 and V is TRBV19; a possible D gene is TRBD1 (5 bases). V was cut by 1 base and J by 5 bases, with 6 bases left in between. The CDR3 spans 13 residues. CDR1 is LNHDA and CDR2 is SQIVND in the germline V gene (reference sequence). CDR3 protein: CASSIGQNNEQFF. The CDR3 bases are TGTGCCAGTAGTATAGGACAGAACAATGAGCAGTTCTTC.